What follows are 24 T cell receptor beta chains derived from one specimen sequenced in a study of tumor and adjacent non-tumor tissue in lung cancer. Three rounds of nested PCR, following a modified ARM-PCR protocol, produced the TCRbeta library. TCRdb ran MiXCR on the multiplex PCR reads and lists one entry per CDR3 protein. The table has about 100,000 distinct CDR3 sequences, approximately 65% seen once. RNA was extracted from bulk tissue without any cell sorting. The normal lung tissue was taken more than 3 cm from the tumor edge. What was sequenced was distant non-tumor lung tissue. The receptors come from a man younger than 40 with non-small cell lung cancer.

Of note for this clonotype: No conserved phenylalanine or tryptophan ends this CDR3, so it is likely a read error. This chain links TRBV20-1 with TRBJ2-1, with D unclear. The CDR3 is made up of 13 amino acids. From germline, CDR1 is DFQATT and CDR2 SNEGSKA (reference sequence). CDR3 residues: CNARYGLSNEQFL. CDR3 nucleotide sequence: TGCAATGCTAGATATGGTCTTTCGAATGAGCAGTTCTTG.

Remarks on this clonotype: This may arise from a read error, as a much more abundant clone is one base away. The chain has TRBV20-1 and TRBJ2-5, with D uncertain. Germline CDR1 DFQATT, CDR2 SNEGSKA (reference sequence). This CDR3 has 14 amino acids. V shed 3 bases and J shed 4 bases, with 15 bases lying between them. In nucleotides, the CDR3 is TGCAGTGCTAGTTTAGTGGTCCACAGAGAGACCCAGTACTTC. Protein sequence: CSASLVVHRETQYF.

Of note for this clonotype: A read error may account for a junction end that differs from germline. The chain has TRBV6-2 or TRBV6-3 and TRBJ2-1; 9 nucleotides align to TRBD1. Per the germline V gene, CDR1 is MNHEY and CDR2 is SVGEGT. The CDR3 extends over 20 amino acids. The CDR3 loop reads CASNYSAGQGYLSSYNEQSF. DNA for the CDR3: TGTGCCAGCAATTACTCGGCGGGACAGGGATACCTAAGCTCCTACAATGAGCAGTCCTTC.

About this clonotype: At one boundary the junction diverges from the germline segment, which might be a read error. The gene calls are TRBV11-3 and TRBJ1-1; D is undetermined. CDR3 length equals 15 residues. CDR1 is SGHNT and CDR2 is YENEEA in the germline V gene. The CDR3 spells CVSSLVTSMNTKASF. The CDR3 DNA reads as TGTGTCAGCAGCTTAGTAACCAGCATGAACACTAAAGCTTCCTTT.

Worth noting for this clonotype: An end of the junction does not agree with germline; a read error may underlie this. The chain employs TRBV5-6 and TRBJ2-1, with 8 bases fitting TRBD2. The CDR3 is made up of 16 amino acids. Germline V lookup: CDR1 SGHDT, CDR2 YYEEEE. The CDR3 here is CASRLEGGGPYNEQFF. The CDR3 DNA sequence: TGTGCCAGCAGATTGGAGGGCGGGGGGCCCTACAATGAGCAGTTTTTC.

CDR3 amino acids: CSVLWAGQEQYF. For the CDR3, the DNA is TGCAGCGTCCTTTGGGCAGGGCAGGAGCAGTACTTC. The chain combines TRBV29-1 with TRBJ2-7, with D possibly TRBD1 on 5 matching bases. Deletions cut 6 bases from V and 7 bases from J, with 16 bases between. The CDR3 spans 12 residues. Per germline, CDR1 SQVTM and CDR2 ANQGSEA.

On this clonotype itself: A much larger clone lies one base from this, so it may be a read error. The chain's CDR3 is CCARRGTEAFF. In DNA form, the CDR3 reads TGCTGTGCCCGGAGGGGAACTGAAGCTTTCTTT. This rearrangement joins TRBV20-1 to TRBJ1-1; possibly TRBD1 for D (5 bases). Germline V lookup: CDR1 DFQATT, CDR2 SNEGSKA (reference sequence). The CDR3 spans 11 residues.

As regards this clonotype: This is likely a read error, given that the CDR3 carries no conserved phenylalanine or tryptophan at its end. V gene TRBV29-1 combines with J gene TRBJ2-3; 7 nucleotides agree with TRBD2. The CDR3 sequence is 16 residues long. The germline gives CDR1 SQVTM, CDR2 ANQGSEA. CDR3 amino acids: CSVEEVGGTAGDMQYY. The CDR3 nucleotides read TGCAGCGTTGAAGAGGTGGGGGGAACGGCGGGAGATATGCAGTATTAT.

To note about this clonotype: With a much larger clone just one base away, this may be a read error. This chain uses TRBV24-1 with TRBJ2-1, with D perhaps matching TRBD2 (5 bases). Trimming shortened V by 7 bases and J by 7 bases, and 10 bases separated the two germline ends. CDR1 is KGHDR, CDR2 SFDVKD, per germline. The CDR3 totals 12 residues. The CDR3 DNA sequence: TGTGCCACCAGGGAGGCAAGGAATGAGCAGTTCTTC. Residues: CATREARNEQFF.

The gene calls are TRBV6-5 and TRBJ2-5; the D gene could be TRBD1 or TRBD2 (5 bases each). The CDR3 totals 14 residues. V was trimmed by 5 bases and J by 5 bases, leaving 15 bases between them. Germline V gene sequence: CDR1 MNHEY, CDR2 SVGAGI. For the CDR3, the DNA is TGTGCCAGCAGTCCCCAACGGTGGGGGGAGACCCAGTACTTC. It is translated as CASSPQRWGETQYF.

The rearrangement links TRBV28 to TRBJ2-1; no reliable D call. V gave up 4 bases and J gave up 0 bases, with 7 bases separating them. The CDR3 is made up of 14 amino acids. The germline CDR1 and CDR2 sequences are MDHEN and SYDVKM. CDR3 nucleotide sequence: TGTGCCAGCAGTTCTCCCCCCTCCTACAATGAGCAGTTCTTC. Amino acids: CASSSPPSYNEQFF. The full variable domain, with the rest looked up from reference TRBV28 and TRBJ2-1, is DVKVTQSSRYLVKRTGEKVFLECVQDMDHENMFWYRQDPGLGLRLIYFSYDVKMKEKGDIPEGYSVSREKKERFSLILESASTNQTSMYLCASSSPPSYNEQFFGPGTRLTVL.

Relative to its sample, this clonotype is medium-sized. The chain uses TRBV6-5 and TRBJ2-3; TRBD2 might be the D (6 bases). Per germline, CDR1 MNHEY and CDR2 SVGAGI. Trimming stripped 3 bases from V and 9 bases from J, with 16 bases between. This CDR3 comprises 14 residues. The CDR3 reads CASSYQGSGDTQYF. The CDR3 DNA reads TGTGCCAGCAGTTATCAAGGGTCGGGGGACACGCAGTATTTT.

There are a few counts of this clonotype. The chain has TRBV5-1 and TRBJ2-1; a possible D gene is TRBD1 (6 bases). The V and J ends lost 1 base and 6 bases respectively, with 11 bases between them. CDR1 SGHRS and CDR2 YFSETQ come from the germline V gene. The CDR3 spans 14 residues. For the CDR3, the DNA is TGCGCCAGCAGCTTGAAACAGGGTACCAATGAGCAGTTCTTC. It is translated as CASSLKQGTNEQFF.

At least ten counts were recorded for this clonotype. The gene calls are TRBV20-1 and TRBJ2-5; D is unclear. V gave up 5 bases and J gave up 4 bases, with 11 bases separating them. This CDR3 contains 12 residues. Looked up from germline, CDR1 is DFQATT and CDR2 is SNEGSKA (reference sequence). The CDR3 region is CSALHRLETQYF. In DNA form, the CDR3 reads TGCAGTGCTTTGCACCGTTTAGAGACCCAGTACTTC.

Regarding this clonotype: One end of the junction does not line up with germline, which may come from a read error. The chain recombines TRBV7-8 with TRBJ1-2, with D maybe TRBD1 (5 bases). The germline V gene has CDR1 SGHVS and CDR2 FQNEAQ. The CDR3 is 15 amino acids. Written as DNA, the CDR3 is TGTGCCAGCACTCTAACAGAGACAGCTAGCTATGGCTGCACCTTC. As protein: CASTLTETASYGCTF.

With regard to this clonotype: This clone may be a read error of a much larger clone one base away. In DNA form, the CDR3 reads TGCGCCAGCAGCCATGTTAGGGGGCAGTCGTATGGCTACACCTTC. Amino acids: CASSHVRGQSYGYTF. V usage is TRBV4-1 and J usage is TRBJ1-2, with TRBD1 identical over 7 bases. V shed 3 bases, J shed 5 bases, and the junction held 9 bases outside the gene matches. Germline V CDR1 and CDR2: MGHRA, YSYEKL. The CDR3 runs 15 residues.

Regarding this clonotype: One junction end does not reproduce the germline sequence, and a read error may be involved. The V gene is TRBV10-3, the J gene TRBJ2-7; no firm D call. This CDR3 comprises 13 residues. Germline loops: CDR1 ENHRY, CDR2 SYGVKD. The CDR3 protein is CVISDGSFYEQYF. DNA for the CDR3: TGTGTCATCAGTGACGGCAGCTTCTACGAGCAGTACTTC.

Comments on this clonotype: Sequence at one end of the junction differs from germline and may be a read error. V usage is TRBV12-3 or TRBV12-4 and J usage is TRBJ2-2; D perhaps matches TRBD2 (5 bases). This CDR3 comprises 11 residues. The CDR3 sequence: CTSTTFGEMFF. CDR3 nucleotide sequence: TGTACCAGCACTACATTCGGGGAGATGTTTTTT.

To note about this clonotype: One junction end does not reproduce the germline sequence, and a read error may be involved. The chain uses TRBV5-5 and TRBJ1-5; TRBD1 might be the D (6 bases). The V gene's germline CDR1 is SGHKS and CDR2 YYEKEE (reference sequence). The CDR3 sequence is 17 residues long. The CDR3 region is CASSLAPTGSGNQPQHF. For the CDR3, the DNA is TGTGCCAGTAGCTTGGCTCCCACAGGGTCTGGCAATCAGCCCCAACATTTT.

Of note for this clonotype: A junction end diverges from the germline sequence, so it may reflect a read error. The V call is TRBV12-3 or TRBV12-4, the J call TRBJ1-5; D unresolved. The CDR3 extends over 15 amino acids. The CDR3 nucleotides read TGTGCCAGCAGTTTAAGAGCGGGCCGCAAGGCGCCCCAACATTTT. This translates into CASSLRAGRKAPQHF.

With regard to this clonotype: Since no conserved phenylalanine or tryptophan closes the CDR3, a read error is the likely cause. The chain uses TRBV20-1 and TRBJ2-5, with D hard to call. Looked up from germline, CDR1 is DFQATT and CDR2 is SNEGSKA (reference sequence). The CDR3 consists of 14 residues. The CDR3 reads CTAPIGRLLKTQYL. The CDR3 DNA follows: TGCACTGCACCAATCGGTCGTCTCCTAAAGACCCAGTACTTA.

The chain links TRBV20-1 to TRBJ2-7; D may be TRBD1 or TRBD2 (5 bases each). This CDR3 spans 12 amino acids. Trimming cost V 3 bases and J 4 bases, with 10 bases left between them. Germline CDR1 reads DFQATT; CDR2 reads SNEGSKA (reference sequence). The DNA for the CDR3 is TGCAGTGCTAGTAGGGGCGGGTACGAGCAGTACTTC. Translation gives CSASRGGYEQYF.

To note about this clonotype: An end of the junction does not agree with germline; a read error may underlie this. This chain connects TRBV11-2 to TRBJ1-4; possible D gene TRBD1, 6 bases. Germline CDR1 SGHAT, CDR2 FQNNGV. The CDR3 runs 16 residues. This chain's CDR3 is CTSSPPGTGANEKLFF. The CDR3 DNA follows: TGTACCAGCAGCCCCCCCGGCACGGGGGCAAATGAAAAACTGTTTTTT.

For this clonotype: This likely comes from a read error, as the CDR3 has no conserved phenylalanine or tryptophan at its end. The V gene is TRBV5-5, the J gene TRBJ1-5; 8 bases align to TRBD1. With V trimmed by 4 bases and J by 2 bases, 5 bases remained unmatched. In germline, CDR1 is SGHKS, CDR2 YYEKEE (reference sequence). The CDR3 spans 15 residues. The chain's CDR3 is CASSADRAGNQPQHY. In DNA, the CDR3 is TGTGCCAGCAGCGCGGACAGGGCCGGCAATCAGCCCCAGCATTAT.